Below are 3 T cell receptor beta chains sequenced from a single sample in a study of control samples from healthy donors and cancer patients (dated by TCRdb to about 2020). Library construction relied on the immunoSEQ multiplex PCR assay. Here the immuneACCESS table is served through TCRdb, limited to in-frame sequences with V and J called. Missing clones are a known gap in these copies; in checked studies unresolved V genes cover under half, and the rest lacks a known reason. The sample yields 40,000 to 45,000 clones; roughly 65% were counted once. In total, the top ten clones hold about 15% of the sample. Sequenced input: formalin-fixed, paraffin-embedded tissue. Receptors originate from a male donor with melanoma.

The V call is TRBV5-1, the J call TRBJ1-5; TRBD1 matches at 10 bases. CDR1 and CDR2 (germline): SGHRS, YFSETQ. The CDR3 runs to 15 residues. Losses at the gene ends were 3 bases for V and 2 bases for J; bases not matched to a gene: 2. The DNA of the CDR3 is TGCGCCAGCAGCTGGGGGACAGGGGGCAATCAGCCCCAGCATTTT. This translates into CASSWGTGGNQPQHF.

On this clone itself: Being one base from a much bigger clone, this may be a read error. This sample includes further DNA sequences coding for the same CDR3. The CDR3 DNA sequence: TGCAGTGCTAGTCAGGGTGGGAGGATCTATGAGCAGTTCTTC. This encodes CSASQGGRIYEQFF. The rearrangement uses TRBV20-1 and TRBJ2-1, with D perhaps matching TRBD2 (6 bases). The ends were cut back, 3 bases at V and 8 bases at J, with 17 bases in the middle. The CDR3 is made up of 14 amino acids. Germline values: CDR1 DFQATT, CDR2 SNEGSKA (reference sequence).

This chain links TRBV18 with TRBJ1-2, with TRBD1 identical over 7 bases. The CDR3 extends over 13 amino acids. In germline, CDR1 is KGHSH, CDR2 LQKENI. The ends lost 4 bases at V and 4 bases at J; junction bases unmatched: 3. CDR3 DNA: TGTGCCAGCTCACAGGGGGCTGGCTATGGCTACACCTTC. Amino acid sequence: CASSQGAGYGYTF. Full variable domain (missing parts from reference TRBV18 and TRBJ1-2): NAGVMQNPRHLVRRRGQEARLRCSPMKGHSHVYWYRQLPEEGLKFMVYLQKENIIDESGMPKERFSAEFPKEGPSILRIQQVVRGDSAAYFCASSQGAGYGYTFGSGTRLTVV.